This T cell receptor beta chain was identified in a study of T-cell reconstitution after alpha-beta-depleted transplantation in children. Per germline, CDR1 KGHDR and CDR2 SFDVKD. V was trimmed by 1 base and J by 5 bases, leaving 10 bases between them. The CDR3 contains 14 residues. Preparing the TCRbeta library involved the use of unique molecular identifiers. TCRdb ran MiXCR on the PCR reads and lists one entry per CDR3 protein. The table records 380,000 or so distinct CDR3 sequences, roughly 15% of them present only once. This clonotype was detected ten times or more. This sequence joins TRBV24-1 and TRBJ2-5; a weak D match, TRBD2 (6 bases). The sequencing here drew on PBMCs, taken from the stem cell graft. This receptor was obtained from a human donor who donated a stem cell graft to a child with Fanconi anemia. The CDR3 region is CATSDFEGGETQYF. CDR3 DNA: TGTGCCACCAGTGATTTCGAGGGAGGCGAGACCCAGTACTTC.